This T cell receptor (beta chain) was retrieved from a study of Ad26.COV2.S vaccination and SARS-CoV-2 variants. The sample's treatment: around 19 received Ad26.COV2.S at low or high dose, single or two shots; about 5 received placebo; per-sample allocation not given. Samples were taken on day 63 after the first vaccine or placebo injection. Sequenced by immunoSEQ multiplex PCR; TCRdb stores in-frame clones only, minus some. Of around 450,000 clones in the sample, 90% were seen once. In the case of this clone: Within the sample, other DNA sequences also encode this same CDR3.

The material sequenced was peripheral blood, taken in a trial of Ad26.COV2.S vaccine versus placebo. This TCR came from a person aged 18 to 59 who received the Ad26.COV2.S COVID-19 vaccine or a placebo.

CDR3 region: CASSSGSSYEQYF. In DNA, the CDR3 is TGTGCCAGCAGCTCTGGGAGTTCCTACGAGCAGTACTTC. The chain combines TRBV7-9 with TRBJ2-7; TRBD2 might be the D (5 bases). The CDR3 spans 13 residues. Germline V gene sequence: CDR1 SEHNR, CDR2 FQNEAQ (reference sequence). The V end was cut by 4 bases, the J end by 1 base, with 8 bases between.